This T cell receptor (beta chain) stems from a study of shared clonotypes between healthy human individuals. Regarding this clone: Antigen: not known.

Overall study results and limits: Only a few donors were included, so the genetic and exposure-history diversity represented was limited.

Healthy HIV-negative adults with no recent acute infections or vaccinations were recruited as donors. Adult Caucasians living in Nashville, Tennessee made up all of the donors. The assay was carried out at the deep level. Generated by immunoSEQ multiplex PCR, the TCRdb table keeps only in-frame clones and is missing some. The sample consists of roughly 490,000 clones, around 80% of them appearing once. The material sequenced was PBMCs. The sequence was collected from a woman between 35 and 50 years old in good health. Some clones in this sample may be carry-over from other donors' samples.

The CDR3 DNA sequence: TGTGCCAGCCACGCTCTCGACAGCTTCTCCTACGAGCAGTACTTC. This gives the protein CASHALDSFSYEQYF. V is TRBV6-1 and J is TRBJ2-7; tentatively, D is TRBD1 (5 bases). Germline assignment: CDR1 MNHNS and CDR2 SASEGT. V lost 8 bases to trimming and J lost 0 bases, with 17 bases between them. The CDR3 is 15 residues long.